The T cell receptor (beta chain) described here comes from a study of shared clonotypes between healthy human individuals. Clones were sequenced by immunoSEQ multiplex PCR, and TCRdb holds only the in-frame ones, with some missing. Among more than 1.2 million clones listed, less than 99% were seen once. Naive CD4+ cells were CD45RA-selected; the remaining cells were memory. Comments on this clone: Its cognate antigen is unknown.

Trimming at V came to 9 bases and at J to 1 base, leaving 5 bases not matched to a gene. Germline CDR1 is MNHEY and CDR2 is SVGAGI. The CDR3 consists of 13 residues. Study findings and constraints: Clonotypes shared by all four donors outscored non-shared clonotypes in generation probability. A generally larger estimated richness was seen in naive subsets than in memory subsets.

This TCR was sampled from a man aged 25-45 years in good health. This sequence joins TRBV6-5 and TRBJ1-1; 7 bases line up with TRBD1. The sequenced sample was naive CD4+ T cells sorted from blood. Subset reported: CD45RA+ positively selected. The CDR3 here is CASSGTENTEAFF. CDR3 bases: TGTGCCAGTAGCGGGACAGAGAACACTGAAGCTTTCTTT.